These 14 T cell receptor beta chains were all obtained from the same sample, sequenced in a study of metastatic and nonmetastatic thyroid tumors. With MiXCR, TCRdb called clones anew from the PCR reads. The sample yields about 24,000 clones, more than 20% seen once. There were no patients who had received any treatment before thyroid surgery. The source material was tumor tissue. Receptors originate from a male donor with papillary thyroid cancer or a benign thyroid nodule (not recorded which). Some clones in this sample may be carry-over from other donors' samples.

In the case of this clone: Relative to the germline gene, one junction end is altered; a read error may explain this. The chain joins TRBV9 to TRBJ1-1; no reliable D call. Germline assignment: CDR1 SGDLS and CDR2 YYNGEE. There are 14 residues in the CDR3. The CDR3 sequence: CASRVAHENTEAFF. DNA for the CDR3: TGTGCCAGCAGAGTAGCCCACGAGAACACTGAAGCTTTCTTT.

This clone was recorded many times. The chain carries TRBV15 and TRBJ2-5, with TRBD1 identical over 10 bases. Trimming at V came to 0 bases and at J to 5 bases, leaving 6 bases not matched to a gene. CDR3 size: 16 residues. Germline V gives CDR1 LNHNV, CDR2 YYDKDF (reference sequence). The CDR3: CATSRDPGQGMETQYF. The DNA for the CDR3 is TGTGCCACCAGCAGAGATCCGGGACAGGGGATGGAGACCCAGTACTTC.

This clone was counted many times. This could be a read error, since a much larger clone is one nucleotide away. The chain combines TRBV6-1 with TRBJ1-1; tentatively, D is TRBD1 (5 bases). Germline CDR1 and CDR2: MNHNS and SASEGT. The CDR3 extends over 11 amino acids. CDR3 in DNA: TGTGCCAGCAGCCACGGGGGTGAAGCTTCCTTT. Its translation: CASSHGGEASF.

The V call is TRBV7-2, the J call TRBJ2-5; D ambiguous. The CDR3 is 13 amino acids. The V and J ends lost 6 bases and 5 bases respectively, with 13 bases between them. Germline V gene data show CDR1 as SGHTA and CDR2 as FQGNSA. The CDR3: CASSLHVRETQYF. Written as DNA, the CDR3 is TGTGCCAGCAGTTTACATGTCCGGGAGACCCAGTACTTC. Full variable domain (outside the CDR3, taken from reference TRBV7-2 and TRBJ2-5): GAGVSQSPSNKVTEKGKDVELRCDPISGHTALYWYRQSLGQGLEFLIYFQGNSAPDKSGLPSDRFSAERTGGSVSTLTIQRTQQEDSAVYLCASSLHVRETQYFGPGTRLLVL.

This clone came up many times. The V gene is TRBV5-5, the J gene TRBJ2-7; 7 bases align to TRBD2. J gave up 4 bases and V 0 bases, and 4 bases lay outside the gene matches. Germline V gene data show CDR1 as SGHKS and CDR2 as YYEKEE (reference sequence). CDR3 length: 14 amino acids. CDR3: CASSLGGSMYEQYF. The CDR3 DNA reads as TGTGCCAGCAGCTTGGGCGGGAGTATGTACGAGCAGTACTTC.

By frequency in the sample, this clone is medium-sized. The rearrangement links TRBV28 to TRBJ1-2; 8 positions match TRBD1. CDR1 is MDHEN, CDR2 SYDVKM, per germline. There are 14 residues in the CDR3. Germline trimming cut 7 bases from V and 4 bases from J; bases unmatched to any gene: 8. In DNA, the CDR3 is TGTGCCAGCACAAGCGAGGGACAGGTCTATGGCTACACCTTC. Its protein is CASTSEGQVYGYTF.

This clone has only a few counts. A much larger clone differs by one base, so this may be a read error. No conserved phenylalanine or tryptophan is present at the end of the CDR3, so a read error is the likely explanation. V and J are TRBV7-2 and TRBJ2-1, with no clear D. Germline V gene data show CDR1 as SGHTA and CDR2 as FQGNSA. The length of the CDR3 is 13 residues. Trimming removed 5 bases at V and 8 bases at J, with 13 bases between. CDR3 in amino acids: CASSPVKGYEQFL. CDR3 DNA: TGTGCCAGCAGCCCAGTCAAAGGCTATGAGCAGTTCCTC.

In this sample, this clone turned up many times. V usage is TRBV2 and J usage is TRBJ2-5; 12 nucleotides agree with TRBD2. V shed 6 bases, J shed 4 bases, and the junction held 6 bases outside the gene matches. Germline assignment: CDR1 SNHLY and CDR2 FYNNEI. This CDR3 is built from 15 residues. DNA for the CDR3: TGTGCCAGCAGCCAAGCGGGACTAGCGGGAGAGACCCAGTACTTC. Translation gives CASSQAGLAGETQYF.

This clone was recorded at least ten times. The chain joins TRBV12-5 to TRBJ2-7, with D tentatively TRBD1 or TRBD2 (6 bases each). V was clipped by 9 bases and J by 6 bases, with 12 bases between them. Germline lookup yields CDR1 LGHNT and CDR2 FRNRAP. This CDR3 has 11 amino acids. The CDR3 DNA reads TGTGCTAGAAGAAAGGGGGGCGAGCAGTACTTC. It encodes CARRKGGEQYF.

This clone is a singleton in its sample. The chain has TRBV4-3 and TRBJ2-5; 7 bases are shared with TRBD1. The J segment lost 4 bases and the V segment lost 1 base, leaving 15 bases of the junction unmatched. Germline lookup yields CDR1 LGHNA and CDR2 YSLEER. The CDR3 covers 18 residues. CDR3 sequence: CASSQGSGTAREGETQYF. CDR3 nucleotide sequence: TGCGCCAGCAGCCAAGGATCTGGGACAGCAAGAGAGGGAGAGACCCAGTACTTC.

Concerning this clone itself: A read error is possible here, since a much larger clone lies one base away. The chain is built from TRBV18 and TRBJ2-7; unclear D gene. The CDR3 totals 13 residues. Germline V lookup: CDR1 KGHSH, CDR2 LQKENI. The CDR3 DNA reads TGTGCCAGCTCACCTGGATCCCCCTACGATCAGTACTTC. It specifies CASSPGSPYDQYF.

This clone showed up just a few times. The junction departs from germline at one end; a sequencing error may be responsible. This chain links TRBV2 with TRBJ2-7, with D unclear. CDR3 length: 13 amino acids. Germline V lookup: CDR1 SNHLY, CDR2 FYNNEI. CDR3 in amino acids: CASSETPAYEQYF. DNA of the CDR3: TGTGCCAGCAGTGAGACACCAGCCTACGAGCAGTACTTT.

The J gene is TRBJ2-7, the V gene TRBV6-1; 7 positions agree with TRBD1. Germline V gene sequence: CDR1 MNHNS, CDR2 SASEGT. V lost 5 bases to trimming and J lost 7 bases; unmatched junction nucleotides: 8. The CDR3 is 13 residues long. In DNA, the CDR3 is TGTGCCAGCAGTCCGGACAGGTCGGGAGAGCAGTACTTC. Amino acid sequence: CASSPDRSGEQYF.

As regards this clone: Mismatch with germline at one junction end may stem from a read error. J is TRBJ2-7 and V is TRBV28, with D possibly being TRBD1 or TRBD2 (5 bases each). The germline gives CDR1 MDHEN, CDR2 SYDVKM. This CDR3 region has 13 residues. The DNA for the CDR3 is TGTGCCAGCAGCCCCTCCCCCCGGGGCGAGCACGACTTC. Its protein is CASSPSPRGEHDF.